This TCR beta chain was sequenced for a study of Ad26.COV2.S vaccination and SARS-CoV-2 variants. The treatment here: approximately 18 received Ad26.COV2.S at low or high dose, single or two shots; several received placebo; per-sample allocation not given. Sampling took place 63 days after the first vaccine or placebo injection. Sequencing was performed with immunoSEQ multiplex PCR; in TCRdb, only in-frame clones are kept and a portion is missing. The table has roughly 320,000 clones, about 82% seen once; the top ten hold about 2.1%. The CDR3 is made up of 15 amino acids. Germline CDR1 and CDR2: MNHEY and SMNVEV (reference sequence). J was trimmed by 3 bases and V by 5 bases; bases with no gene match: 7.

Sequenced material: peripheral blood, taken in a trial of Ad26.COV2.S vaccine versus placebo. This clonotype was obtained from a person between 18 and 60 years old who received the Ad26.COV2.S COVID-19 vaccine or a placebo. The chain links TRBV27 to TRBJ2-7; 10 nucleotides align to TRBD1. This CDR3 is CASSTWGDRGYEQYF. The CDR3 bases are TGTGCCAGCAGTACCTGGGGGGACAGGGGCTACGAGCAGTACTTC.